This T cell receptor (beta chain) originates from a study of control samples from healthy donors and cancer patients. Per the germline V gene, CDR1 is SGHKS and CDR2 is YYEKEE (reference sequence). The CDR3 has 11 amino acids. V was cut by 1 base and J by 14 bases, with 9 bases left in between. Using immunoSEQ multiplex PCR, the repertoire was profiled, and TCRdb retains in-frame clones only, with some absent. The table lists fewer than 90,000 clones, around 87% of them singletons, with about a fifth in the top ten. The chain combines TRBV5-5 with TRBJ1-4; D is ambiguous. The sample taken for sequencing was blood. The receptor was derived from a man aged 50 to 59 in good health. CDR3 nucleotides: TGTGCCAGCAGCTTGTCCGATAAGCTGTTTTTT. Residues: CASSLSDKLFF. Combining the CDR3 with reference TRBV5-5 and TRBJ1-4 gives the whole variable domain DAGVTQSPTHLIKTRGQQVTLRCSPISGHKSVSWYQQVLGQGPQFIFQYYEKEERGRGNFPDRFSARQFPNYSSELNVNALLLGDSALYLCASSLSDKLFFGSGTQLSVL.